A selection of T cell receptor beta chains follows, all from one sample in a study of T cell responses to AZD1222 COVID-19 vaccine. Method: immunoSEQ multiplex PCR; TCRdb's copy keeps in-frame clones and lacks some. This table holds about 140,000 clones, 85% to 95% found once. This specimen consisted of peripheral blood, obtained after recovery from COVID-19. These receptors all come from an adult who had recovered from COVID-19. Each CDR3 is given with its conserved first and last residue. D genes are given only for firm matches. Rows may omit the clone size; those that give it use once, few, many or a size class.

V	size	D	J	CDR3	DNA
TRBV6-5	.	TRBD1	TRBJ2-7	CASIRTGQGAVEQYF	TGTGCCAGCATTCGAACGGGACAGGGGGCGGTGGAGCAGTACTTC
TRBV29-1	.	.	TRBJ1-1	CSFWSGMNTEAFF	TGCAGCTTCTGGTCAGGCATGAACACTGAAGCTTTCTTT
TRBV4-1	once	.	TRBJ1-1	CASSQDGLEAFF	TGCGCCAGCAGCCAAGATGGTTTGGAGGCTTTCTTT
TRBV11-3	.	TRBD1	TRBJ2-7	CASLDRGNYEQYF	TGTGCCAGCTTGGACAGGGGAAACTACGAGCAGTACTTC
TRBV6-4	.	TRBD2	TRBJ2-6	CASSDVAGGTGANVLTF	TGTGCCAGCAGTGACGTAGCGGGAGGGACTGGGGCCAACGTCCTGACTTTC
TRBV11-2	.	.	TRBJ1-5	CASSLERGGGQPQHF	TGTGCCAGCAGCTTAGAACGGGGGGGCGGGCAGCCCCAGCATTTT
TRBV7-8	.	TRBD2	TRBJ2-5	CASSSQPYSGRAREETQYF	TGTGCCAGCAGCTCCCAACCCTATAGCGGGAGGGCCCGGGAAGAGACCCAGTACTTC
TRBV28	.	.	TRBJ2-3	CASSRGGSTDTQYF	TGTGCCAGCAGTCGGGGCGGGAGCACAGATACGCAGTATTTT
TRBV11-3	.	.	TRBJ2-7	CASSPAGRGTYEQYF	TGTGCCAGCAGCCCTGCGGGGAGGGGGACCTACGAGCAGTACTTC
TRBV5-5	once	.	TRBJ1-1	CASSLSWGRTEAFF	TGTGCCAGCAGCTTGAGTTGGGGCAGGACTGAAGCTTTCTTT
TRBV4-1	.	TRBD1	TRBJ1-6	CASSFTGGSYNSPLHF	TGCGCCAGCAGCTTCACAGGGGGCTCCTATAATTCACCCCTCCACTTT
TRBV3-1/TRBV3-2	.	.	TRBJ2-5	CASSQKSLRQRQETQYF	TGTGCCAGCAGCCAAAAGAGTTTGCGGCAGAGGCAAGAGACCCAGTACTTC
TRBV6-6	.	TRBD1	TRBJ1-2	CASSLPGQGTPNYGYTF	TGTGCCAGCAGTCTTCCGGGACAGGGTACACCTAACTATGGCTACACCTTC
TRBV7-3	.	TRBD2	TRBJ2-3	CASSSGGGRPRTDTQYF	TGTGCCAGCAGTTCTGGGGGCGGGAGGCCCCGCACAGATACGCAGTATTTT
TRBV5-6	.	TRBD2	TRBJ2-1	CASSDGTSGHHEQFF	TGTGCCAGCAGCGATGGGACTAGCGGGCATCATGAGCAGTTCTTC
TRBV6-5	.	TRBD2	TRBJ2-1	CASSFAGGRNEQFF	TGTGCCAGCAGTTTTGCGGGAGGGAGGAATGAGCAGTTCTTC
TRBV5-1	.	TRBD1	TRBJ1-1	CASSLAGVGLGDSPFF	TGCGCCAGCAGCTTGGCGGGGGTCGGTTTAGGGGACAGCCCCTTCTTT
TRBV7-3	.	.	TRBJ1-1	CASSLSVNTEAFF	TGTGCCAGCAGCTTAAGTGTGAACACTGAAGCTTTCTTT
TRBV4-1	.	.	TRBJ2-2	CASSQEGGPGELFF	TGCGCCAGCAGCCAAGAGGGAGGACCCGGGGAGCTGTTTTTT
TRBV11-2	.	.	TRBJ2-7	CASSFGAGPYEQYF	TGTGCCAGCAGCTTCGGCGCGGGACCCTACGAGCAGTACTTC
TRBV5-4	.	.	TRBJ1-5	CASSPHPSSNQPQHF	TGTGCCAGCAGCCCCCACCCCAGTAGCAATCAGCCCCAGCATTTT
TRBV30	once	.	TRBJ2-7	CAWSATRDEQYF	TGTGCCTGGAGTGCAACTCGGGACGAGCAGTACTTC
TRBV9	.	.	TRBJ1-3	CASSPGRGNTIYF	TGTGCCAGCAGCCCGGGGCGGGGAAACACCATATATTTT
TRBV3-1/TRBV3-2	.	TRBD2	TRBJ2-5	CASSLGLAGMYQETQYF	TGTGCCAGCAGCCTCGGACTAGCGGGGATGTACCAAGAGACCCAGTACTTC
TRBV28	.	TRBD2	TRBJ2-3	CASSLTFSWGLAGRGTDTQYF	TGTGCCAGCAGTTTAACCTTTTCCTGGGGACTAGCGGGGAGGGGCACAGATACGCAGTATTTT
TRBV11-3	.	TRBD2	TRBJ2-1	CASSLHSSGSGNEQFF	TGTGCCAGCAGCTTACATTCTAGCGGGAGTGGCAATGAGCAGTTCTTC
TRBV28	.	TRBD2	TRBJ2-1	CASRAGADYNEQFF	TGTGCCAGCAGAGCGGGAGCGGACTACAATGAGCAGTTCTTC
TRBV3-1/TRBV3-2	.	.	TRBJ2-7	CASSQSGTVYEQYF	TGTGCCAGCAGCCAATCGGGGACCGTTTACGAGCAGTACTTC
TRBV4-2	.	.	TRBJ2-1	CASSQDQTQFF	TGTGCCAGCAGCCAAGACCAAACGCAGTTCTTC
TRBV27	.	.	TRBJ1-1	CASSLRRVQAAGTEAFF	TGTGCCAGCAGTTTGCGCAGAGTACAGGCCGCGGGAACTGAAGCTTTCTTT
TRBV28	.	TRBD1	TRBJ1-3	CASSFYRGSGNTIYF	TGTGCCAGCAGTTTTTACAGGGGCTCTGGAAACACCATATATTTT
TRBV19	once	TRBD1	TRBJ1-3	CASSIFGGGLRNTIYF	TGTGCCAGTAGTATATTTGGAGGGGGCCTGCGAAACACCATATATTTT
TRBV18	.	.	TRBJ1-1	CASSLETAINTEAFF	TGTGCCAGCTCACTTGAGACGGCGATAAACACTGAAGCTTTCTTT
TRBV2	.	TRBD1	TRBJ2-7	CASILGQGIYEQYF	TGTGCCAGCATCTTGGGACAGGGTATCTACGAGCAGTACTTC
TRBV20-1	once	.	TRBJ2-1	CSASLTGTSGGQFF	TGCAGTGCTAGTCTCACCGGGACTTCAGGAGGGCAGTTCTTC
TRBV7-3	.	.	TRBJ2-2	CASALGATGELFF	TGTGCCAGCGCTCTGGGAGCCACCGGGGAGCTGTTTTTT
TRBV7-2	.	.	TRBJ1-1	CASSLVGFMNTEAFF	TGTGCCAGCAGCTTAGTAGGGTTCATGAACACTGAAGCTTTCTTT
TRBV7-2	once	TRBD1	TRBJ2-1	CASSPDRGRHEQFF	TGTGCCAGCAGCCCGGACAGGGGGCGACATGAGCAGTTCTTC
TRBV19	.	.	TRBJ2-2	CASSVYGSNTGELFF	TGTGCCAGTAGCGTCTACGGATCGAACACCGGGGAGCTGTTTTTT
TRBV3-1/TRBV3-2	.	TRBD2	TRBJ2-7	CASSQVYSGRADEQYF	TGTGCCAGCAGCCAAGTATACAGCGGGAGGGCCGACGAGCAGTACTTC
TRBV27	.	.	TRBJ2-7	CASSFGARGGEQYF	TGTGCCAGCAGTTTCGGAGCCAGGGGCGGCGAGCAGTACTTC
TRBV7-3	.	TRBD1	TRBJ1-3	CASSLTRDSASGNTIYF	TGTGCCAGCAGCTTAACCCGGGACAGCGCCTCTGGAAACACCATATATTTT
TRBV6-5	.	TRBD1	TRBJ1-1	CASSLNRGPGTEAFF	TGTGCCAGCAGCCTGAACAGGGGGCCTGGCACTGAAGCTTTCTTT
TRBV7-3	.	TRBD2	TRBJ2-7	CASSLTGTTPYEQYF	TGTGCCAGCAGCTTAACCGGGACTACTCCGTACGAGCAGTACTTC
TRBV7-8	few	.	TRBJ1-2	CASSLNAQEYGYTF	TGTGCCAGCAGCTTAAATGCGCAGGAATACGGCTACACCTTC